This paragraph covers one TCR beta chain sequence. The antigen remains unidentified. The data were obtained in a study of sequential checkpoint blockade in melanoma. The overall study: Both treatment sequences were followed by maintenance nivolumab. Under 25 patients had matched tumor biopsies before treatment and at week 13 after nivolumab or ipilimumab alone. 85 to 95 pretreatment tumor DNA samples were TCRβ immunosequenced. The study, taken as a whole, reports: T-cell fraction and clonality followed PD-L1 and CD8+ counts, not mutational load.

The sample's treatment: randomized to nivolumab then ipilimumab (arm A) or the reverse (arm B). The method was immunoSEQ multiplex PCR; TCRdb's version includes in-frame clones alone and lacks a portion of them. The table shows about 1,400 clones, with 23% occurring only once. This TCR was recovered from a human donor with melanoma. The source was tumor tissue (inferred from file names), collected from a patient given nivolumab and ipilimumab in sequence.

The CDR3 reads CASSFARAPYNEQFF. The CDR3 nucleotides are TGTGCCAGCAGTTTTGCCCGGGCACCTTACAATGAGCAGTTCTTC. The chain uses TRBV28 and TRBJ2-1; D is uncertain. Per the germline V gene, CDR1 is MDHEN and CDR2 is SYDVKM. The V end lost 3 bases, the J end lost 4 bases, and 13 bases lay between the germline ends. The CDR3 is 15 amino acids.